Listed here are 20 T cell receptor beta chains from one sample, sequenced in a study of patients and donors after allogeneic stem cell transplantation. TCRdb re-called the RT-PCR reads through MiXCR, storing one row per CDR3 protein. The sample consists of approximately 200,000 distinct CDR3 sequences, 35% to 45% of them appearing once. What was sequenced was blood, either unsorted or a sorted T cell fraction (not recorded which). The source of these receptors is a human donor who was either an allogeneic HSCT recipient or a stem cell or donor lymphocyte infusion donor (not recorded which). It is not recorded whose cells these are; they may come from a transplant donor.

The V and J genes are TRBV5-5 and TRBJ2-7; D might be TRBD1 (6 bases). V lost 2 bases and J lost 3, with 15 bases in between. Germline CDR1 SGHKS, CDR2 YYEKEE (reference sequence). This CDR3 is 15 amino acids long. CDR3 bases: TGTGCCAGCAGCTTCCCTGGGGGCGCTGGCTACGAGCAGTACTTC. It translates to CASSFPGGAGYEQYF.

The table lists this clonotype with a count of one. This chain joins TRBV29-1 and TRBJ2-1; D not certain. Germline lookup yields CDR1 SQVTM and CDR2 ANQGSEA. The CDR3 has 12 residues. V was pared by 4 bases and J by 5 bases, with 9 bases between. The CDR3 sequence is CSVVEGNNEQFF. Here the CDR3 DNA reads TGCAGCGTTGTGGAAGGGAACAATGAGCAGTTCTTC.

The chain carries TRBV20-1 and TRBJ2-5; 11 nucleotides line up with TRBD2. The germline gives CDR1 DFQATT, CDR2 SNEGSKA (reference sequence). Germline trimming cut 6 bases from V and 0 bases from J; bases unmatched to any gene: 3. The CDR3 consists of 14 residues. In DNA, the CDR3 is TGCAGTGCCCTTAGCGGGGGGGACCAAGAGACCCAGTACTTC. Translated: CSALSGGDQETQYF.

This clonotype was found once. V is TRBV15 and J is TRBJ2-3; 13 nucleotides align to TRBD2. CDR1 LNHNV and CDR2 YYDKDF come from the germline V gene (reference sequence). J lost 4 bases, V lost 1 base, and 8 bases had no gene match. The CDR3 loop spans 18 amino acids. The DNA of the CDR3 is TGTGCCACCAGCAGAGTGCCTGTACTAGCGGGGGGGCCAGATACGCAGTATTTT. Translation gives CATSRVPVLAGGPDTQYF.

This clonotype was seen a few times. V is TRBV24-1 and J is TRBJ2-7; no clear D gene. The CDR3 consists of 11 residues. The germline gives CDR1 KGHDR, CDR2 SFDVKD. V lost 4 bases, J lost 6 bases, and 6 bases lay in between. The CDR3 region is CATSEGFEQYF. CDR3 nucleotides: TGTGCCACCAGTGAAGGGTTCGAGCAGTACTTC.

The genes are TRBV6-1 and TRBJ1-1; D unclear. The V and J ends lost 3 bases and 0 bases respectively, with 8 bases between them. The CDR3 runs 14 residues. The germline V gene encodes CDR1 MNHNS and CDR2 SASEGT. CDR3 in amino acids: CASSEVYMNTEAFF. CDR3 nucleotide sequence: TGTGCCAGCAGTGAGGTGTACATGAACACTGAAGCTTTCTTT.

This clonotype was detected only a few times. The chain employs TRBV2 and TRBJ1-1; 9 bases agree with TRBD1. The germline CDR1 and CDR2 sequences are SNHLY and FYNNEI. Trimming took 6 bases from V and 3 from J; bases not matched to a gene: 5. The CDR3 consists of 14 residues. CDR3 residues: CASRGTGSDTEAFF. The CDR3 DNA reads as TGTGCCAGCAGAGGGACAGGGTCCGACACTGAAGCTTTCTTT.

This clonotype appeared a few times. This chain uses TRBV12-3 or TRBV12-4 with TRBJ2-6; no clear D gene. The CDR3 runs to 13 residues. V was cut by 2 bases and J by 9 bases, with 8 bases left in between. CDR3 nucleotide sequence: TGTGCCAGCAGTTTATTCCGGTACAACGTCCTGACTTTC. The encoded protein is CASSLFRYNVLTF.

This clonotype was picked up a small number of times. The chain has TRBV4-1 and TRBJ2-3; D gene ambiguous. Germline CDR1 is MGHRA and CDR2 is YSYEKL. There are 15 residues in the CDR3. V shed 1 base and J shed 2 bases, with 10 bases lying between them. CDR3 in amino acids: CASSQGKLITDTQYF. The CDR3, as DNA: TGCGCCAGCAGCCAAGGAAAACTAATCACAGATACGCAGTATTTT.

The chain has TRBV15 and TRBJ2-5, with D perhaps TRBD1 (5 bases). The CDR3 has 15 amino acids. The V end lost 1 base, the J end lost 6 bases, and 15 bases lay between the germline ends. Germline V lookup: CDR1 LNHNV, CDR2 YYDKDF (reference sequence). CDR3 sequence reads: CATSRGAGSAKTQYF. DNA of the CDR3: TGTGCCACCAGCAGAGGGGCAGGGTCGGCTAAGACCCAGTACTTC. The whole variable domain, filled in from reference TRBV15 and TRBJ2-5, reads DAMVIQNPRYQVTQFGKPVTLSCSQTLNHNVMYWYQQKSSQAPKLLFHYYDKDFNNEADTPDNFQSRRPNTSFCFLDIRSPGLGDTAMYLCATSRGAGSAKTQYFGPGTRLLVL.

This clonotype has a handful of counts. This chain uses TRBV27 with TRBJ1-2; no clear D gene. The CDR3 totals 13 residues. CDR1 and CDR2 from the germline V gene are MNHEY and SMNVEV (reference sequence). Trimming removed 0 bases at V and 4 bases at J, with 6 bases between. The CDR3 nucleotides read TGTGCCAGCAGTTTATCCGCGACCTATGGCTACACCTTC. Translating gives CASSLSATYGYTF.

At least ten counts were recorded for this clonotype. CDR3 sequence reads: CASSFLFGEQSPLHF. CDR3 DNA: TGTGCCAGCAGTTTCCTTTTCGGAGAACAGTCACCCCTCCACTTT. The gene calls are TRBV12-3 or TRBV12-4 and TRBJ1-6; no reliable D call. V dropped 3 bases and J dropped 10 bases, with 16 bases sitting between them. The CDR3 totals 15 residues.

The gene calls are TRBV28 and TRBJ1-2; no clear D gene. Trimming removed 3 bases from V and 4 bases from J, with 9 bases in between. The CDR3 consists of 13 residues. CDR1 and CDR2 from the germline V gene are MDHEN and SYDVKM. The CDR3 loop reads CASSFEYPYGYTF. DNA of the CDR3: TGTGCCAGCAGTTTTGAGTATCCCTATGGCTACACCTTC.

This clonotype is deemed medium-sized. The chain carries TRBV5-1 and TRBJ1-1; 8 bases agree with TRBD1. The trim removed 0 bases at V and 8 bases at J, leaving 9 bases unmatched. Germline V lookup: CDR1 SGHRS, CDR2 YFSETQ. This CDR3 region has 15 residues. The CDR3 region is CASSLDRWQGAEAFF. The CDR3 coding sequence is TGCGCCAGCAGCTTGGATAGGTGGCAGGGGGCCGAAGCTTTCTTT.

This chain uses TRBV20-1 with TRBJ2-1; the match to TRBD2 covers 8 bases. V lost 6 bases and J lost 2; bases outside the gene matches: 9. CDR1 is DFQATT and CDR2 is SNEGSKA in the germline V gene (reference sequence). The CDR3 runs 15 residues. CDR3 sequence: CSANPSGGPYNEQFF. In DNA, the CDR3 is TGCAGTGCGAACCCAAGCGGGGGACCCTACAATGAGCAGTTCTTC.

V gene TRBV13 combines with J gene TRBJ2-7, with 7 bases aligning to TRBD1. This CDR3 comprises 11 residues. In germline, CDR1 is PRHDT, CDR2 FYEKMQ (reference sequence). Trimming took 4 bases from V and 6 from J; bases not matched to a gene: 0. DNA for the CDR3: TGTGCCAGCAGCTCAGGGGGCGAGCAGTACTTC. Residues: CASSSGGEQYF.

A few counts support this clonotype. The gene calls are TRBV19 and TRBJ1-1; perhaps TRBD1 as D (6 bases). The germline V gene has CDR1 LNHDA and CDR2 SQIVND (reference sequence). This CDR3 has 14 amino acids. V was trimmed by 2 bases and J by 8 bases, leaving 15 bases between them. The CDR3 loop reads CASSIKGPRGEAFF. The CDR3 DNA sequence: TGTGCCAGTAGTATAAAAGGGCCCAGGGGAGAAGCTTTCTTT.

J is TRBJ1-2 and V is TRBV15; 10 bases are a match to TRBD1. The CDR3 is 15 residues long. Losses at the gene ends were 0 bases for V and 4 bases for J; bases not matched to a gene: 2. The germline V gene has CDR1 LNHNV and CDR2 YYDKDF (reference sequence). The DNA for the CDR3 is TGTGCCACCAGCAGAGACCGGGACAGGGGCTATGGCTACACCTTC. This encodes CATSRDRDRGYGYTF.

The CDR3, as DNA: TGTGCCAGCAGCTGGACGGCTTGGGACGCTTACGAGCAGTACTTC. Protein product: CASSWTAWDAYEQYF. The V and J genes are TRBV28 and TRBJ2-7, with D possibly being TRBD1 or TRBD2 (5 bases each). The CDR3 has 15 residues. CDR1 and CDR2 from the germline V gene are MDHEN and SYDVKM. The V and J ends lost 6 bases and 4 bases respectively, with 19 bases between them.

The genes are TRBV4-3 and TRBJ2-5; 11 positions agree with TRBD2. The CDR3 spans 16 residues. Germline V gene sequence: CDR1 LGHNA, CDR2 YSLEER. J was trimmed by 4 bases and V by 5 bases; bases with no gene match: 9. This CDR3 is CASSLNSGGAGETQYF. CDR3 coding DNA: TGCGCCAGCAGCTTAAATAGCGGGGGGGCAGGAGAGACCCAGTACTTC.